This TCR beta chain was recovered during a study of T cell responses to AZD1222 COVID-19 vaccine. Broader study findings: Donors skewed white British and female; clonal diversity was possibly underestimated. Once two AZD1222 doses were given, Spike-specific TCR breadth and depth went up. Spike-spanning, vaccine-associated CD4 TCRs were dominant at 160-218 and 743-854.

The CDR3 spans 13 residues. Germline V gene sequence: CDR1 ENHRY, CDR2 SYGVKD. Trimming removed 5 bases from V and 3 bases from J, with 11 bases in between. About this clone itself: The antigen is undetermined.

Only in-frame clones appear in the TCRdb table, and some are missing; sequencing was by immunoSEQ multiplex PCR. Among about 150,000 clones listed, approximately 91% were seen once. The material sequenced was peripheral blood, taken 28 days after the second AZD1222 dose. The clonotype was recovered from an adult who received the AZD1222 COVID-19 vaccine. V gene TRBV10-3 combines with J gene TRBJ2-7, with D possibly TRBD1 on 5 matching bases. The CDR3 DNA follows: TGTGCCATCAGTAAGGGGCCTGGCTACGAGCAGTACTTC. Its translation is CAISKGPGYEQYF.